This note documents a single TCR beta chain sequence. This record belongs to a study of technical replicates of blood from a handful of donors. TCRdb's copy holds only in-frame clones and misses some; the assay was immunoSEQ multiplex PCR. The table includes about 79,000 clones, 85% to 95% detected once. The receptor comes from a human donor in good health. The sequenced sample was T cells isolated from PBMCs.

CDR3: CASTGQGNTEAFF. In nucleotides, the CDR3 is TGTGCCAGCACCGGACAGGGGAACACTGAAGCTTTCTTT. The V and J genes are TRBV6-5 and TRBJ1-1; 8 bases match TRBD1. CDR1 and CDR2 from the germline V gene are MNHEY and SVGAGI. CDR3 size: 13 residues. Germline trimming cut 7 bases from V and 1 base from J; bases unmatched to any gene: 2.